Given below is one TCR beta chain in context. The entry originates in a study of shared T cell receptors in the human thymus. Trimming took 4 bases from V and 2 from J; bases not matched to a gene: 10. Germline CDR1 SGDLS, CDR2 YYNGEE. CDR3 length: 16 amino acids. This table comes from immunoSEQ multiplex PCR, and its TCRdb copy is limited to in-frame clones, with some not included. Of approximately 660,000 clones detected, 88% appear once; the ten largest clones hold over 0.008%. These same records also appear under a second study, on human thymus T cells. This second study notes: Corrective heart surgery yielded resections, and these provided the thymus tissue. It looked as if thymic and blood repertoires used V and J genes in a biased way. Thymic repertoires from unrelated individuals overlapped highly, related research reported.

V is TRBV9 and J is TRBJ2-5; 8 bases line up with TRBD2. Sequencing input: thymocytes. The TCR sequence derives from a boy in the first two years of life with a congenital heart defect. CDR3 residues: CASSPGTSNPQETQYF. In DNA, the CDR3 is TGTGCCAGCAGCCCCGGGACTAGTAACCCTCAAGAGACCCAGTACTTC.